The clone carrying this T cell receptor (beta chain) was recorded a few times. The sample comes from a study of blood T cell repertoires in COVID-19. Looking at the study overall: COVID-19 samples, acute and convalescent, were from the United States, Italy and Spain. T cells, B-cell-depleted T cells, or PBMCs provided the cDNA or gDNA that served as material.

Original handling: Estimated nucleated cell counts came from reference gene primer amplification. Method: immunoSEQ multiplex PCR; TCRdb's copy keeps in-frame clones and lacks some. For V, J and clone size, that table is used; D and trimming come from the DNA. The profile shows about 90,000 clones, 80% of them singletons. Looked up from germline, CDR1 is WNHNN and CDR2 is SYGVQD (reference sequence). The CDR3 has 15 residues. Material: peripheral blood. This sequence was found in a woman in her sixties or seventies with acute or convalescent COVID-19. The J gene is TRBJ2-7, the V gene TRBV10-1; 7 bases align to TRBD2. The CDR3: CAFQEGGRDRYEQYF. Here the CDR3 DNA reads TGCGCATTCCAAGAAGGCGGGAGAGATAGGTACGAGCAGTACTTC.